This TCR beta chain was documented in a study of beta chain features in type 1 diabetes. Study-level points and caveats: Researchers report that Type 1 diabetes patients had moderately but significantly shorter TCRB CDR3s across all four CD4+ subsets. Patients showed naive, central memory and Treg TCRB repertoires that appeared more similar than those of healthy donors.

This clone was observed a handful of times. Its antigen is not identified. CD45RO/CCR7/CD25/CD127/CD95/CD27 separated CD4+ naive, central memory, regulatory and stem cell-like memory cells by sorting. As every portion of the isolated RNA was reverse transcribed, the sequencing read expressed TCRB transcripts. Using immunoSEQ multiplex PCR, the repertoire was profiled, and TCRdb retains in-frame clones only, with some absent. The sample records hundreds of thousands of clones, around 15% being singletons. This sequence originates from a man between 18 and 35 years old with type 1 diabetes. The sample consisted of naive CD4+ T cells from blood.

The DNA of the CDR3 is TGTGCCAGCAGTGACCGGACTAAGGCCTCCTACAATGAGCAGTTCTTC. Amino acid sequence: CASSDRTKASYNEQFF. This chain uses TRBV2 with TRBJ2-1; maybe TRBD2 (6 bases). The CDR3 runs 16 residues. The germline V gene encodes CDR1 SNHLY and CDR2 FYNNEI. Between the trimmed V and J ends, which lost 3 bases and 0 bases, there was a span of 12 bases. The full variable domain, its missing parts supplied by reference TRBV2 and TRBJ2-1, is EPEVTQTPSHQVTQMGQEVILRCVPISNHLYFYWYRQILGQKVEFLVSFYNNEISEKSEIFDDQFSVERPDGSNFTLKIRSTKLEDSAMYFCASSDRTKASYNEQFFGPGTRLTVL.